The subject of this entry is one T cell receptor beta chain. PCR employed 60 Vbeta and 13 Jbeta primers. Here immunoSEQ multiplex PCR was the method, and the copy in TCRdb shows in-frame clones only, minus some. The table records approximately 190,000 clones, over 80% of them present only once. This specimen belongs to a study of cytomegalovirus exposure and HLA in healthy donors. V was cut by 8 bases and J by 6 bases, with 10 bases left in between. Germline V gene data show CDR1 as SNHLY and CDR2 as FYNNEI. The CDR3 covers 12 residues. The sequencing input was PBMCs. This rearrangement joins TRBV2 to TRBJ1-4, with a possible D match to TRBD1 (5 bases). The receptor was derived from a man aged 40-55 years in good health and CMV-seropositive. For the CDR3, the DNA is TGTGCCAGCGATACGACAGATGAAAAACTGTTTTTT. This codes for CASDTTDEKLFF.